The present entry profiles one T cell receptor beta chain with its context. The antigen is unknown. The sample is drawn from a study of CD8 T cells in ankylosing spondylitis. TCR beta libraries were made by quantitative 5'-RACE with molecular barcodes. Each CDR3 protein is one row after TCRdb ran MiXCR on the 5' RACE reads. This table has 250,000 to 300,000 distinct CDR3 sequences, around 20% appearing once. Study outcomes and limitations: Seven to nine highly homologous variants formed a TCR beta motif that appeared characteristic of ankylosing spondylitis blood. Disease-linked clones reportedly showed significant enrichment in matched ankylosing spondylitis synovial fluid.

This CDR3 is built from 16 residues. V was cut by 6 bases and J by 10 bases, with 22 bases left in between. CDR1 and CDR2 from the germline V gene are MNHNS and SASEGT. This sequence was found in a male donor with ankylosing spondylitis or in good health (not recorded which). V usage is TRBV6-1 and J usage is TRBJ1-6; D is ambiguous. The sample comprised blood, either unsorted or a sorted T cell fraction (not recorded which). The CDR3 nucleotides read TGTGCCAGCAGCCGCCGGCCTGGGAGGATTGGGTCACCCCTCCACTTT. It specifies CASSRRPGRIGSPLHF.